Presented here are 16 T cell receptor beta chains from one specimen sequenced in a study of blood T cell repertoires in COVID-19. This table comes from immunoSEQ multiplex PCR, and its TCRdb copy is limited to in-frame clones, with some not included. The table shows over 60,000 clones, with 76% occurring only once. Sequenced: peripheral blood. The receptors shown here come from a woman older than 75 with acute or convalescent COVID-19.

V and J are TRBV7-8 and TRBJ2-7, with TRBD2 matching over 7 bases. V gave up 3 bases and J gave up 5 bases; unmatched junction bases: 10. The germline V gene has CDR1 SGHVS and CDR2 FQNEAQ. The CDR3 length is 15 residues. The CDR3 sequence: CASSFLAGAGDEQYF. CDR3 bases: TGTGCCAGCAGCTTCCTCGCGGGAGCGGGCGACGAGCAGTACTTC.

V and J are TRBV6-5 and TRBJ1-1; 7 bases align to TRBD1. The germline gives CDR1 MNHEY, CDR2 SVGAGI. V shed 2 bases and J 0 bases; nucleotides not matched to a gene: 3. The CDR3 runs 15 residues. CDR3 DNA sequence: TGTGCCAGCAGTTACACGACAGGGATGAACACTGAAGCTTTCTTT. Protein sequence: CASSYTTGMNTEAFF.

The chain carries TRBV4-3 and TRBJ1-5; weak D call: TRBD1 (6 bases). With 0 bases removed from V and 1 base from J, the gap between germline ends came to 13 bases. This CDR3 region has 17 residues. Per germline, CDR1 LGHNA and CDR2 YSLEER. The CDR3 region is CASSQDTGTYSNQPQHF. The CDR3 DNA is TGCGCCAGCAGCCAAGACACCGGGACATACAGCAATCAGCCCCAGCATTTT.

The rearrangement joins TRBV3-1 (or the pseudogene TRBV3-2) to TRBJ1-3; D might be TRBD1 (5 bases). This CDR3 region has 15 residues. CDR1 is LGHDT, CDR2 YNNKEL, per germline (reference sequence). V was clipped by 1 base and J by 0 bases, with 7 bases between them. CDR3 residues: CASSQGTRSGNTIYF. CDR3 coding DNA: TGTGCCAGCAGCCAAGGGACACGCTCTGGAAACACCATATATTTT.

This chain's CDR3 is CASSQEGLAGVGGELFF. For the CDR3, the DNA is TGCGCCAGCAGCCAAGAGGGCCTAGCGGGAGTTGGCGGGGAGCTGTTTTTT. The rearrangement uses TRBV4-3 and TRBJ2-2; 10 bases map to TRBD2. The CDR3 consists of 17 residues. Per germline, CDR1 LGHNA and CDR2 YSLEER. Trimming removed 0 bases from V and 7 bases from J; junction bases left unmatched: 8.

This chain links TRBV5-8 with TRBJ1-1; 9 positions match TRBD1. The CDR3 runs 14 residues. J gave up 4 bases and V 4 bases, and 5 bases lay outside the gene matches. The germline V gene has CDR1 SGHTS and CDR2 YDEGEE. CDR3 sequence (DNA): TGTGCCAGCAGCAACGACAGGGGGGTCACTGAAGCTTTCTTT. Translated, it gives CASSNDRGVTEAFF.

This chain links TRBV12-3 or TRBV12-4 with TRBJ1-2, with D tentatively TRBD1 (6 bases). The CDR3 totals 13 residues. The V end lost 5 bases, the J end lost 5 bases, and 12 bases lay between the germline ends. The CDR3 DNA reads TGTGCCAGCAGTGGAAGCAGGGGTTATGGCTACACCTTC. Amino acids: CASSGSRGYGYTF.

The chain uses TRBV2 and TRBJ2-1; 12 bases map to TRBD2. The V segment lost 6 bases and the J segment 5 bases; nucleotides outside the gene matches: 5. Germline V CDR1 and CDR2: SNHLY, FYNNEI. CDR3 length equals 15 residues. CDR3 nucleotide sequence: TGTGCCAGCAGAGCAACTAGCGGGAGGAACAATGAGCAGTTCTTC. Amino acid sequence: CASRATSGRNNEQFF.

The V call is TRBV7-3, the J call TRBJ2-3, with TRBD2 matching over 11 bases. This CDR3 has 16 amino acids. Germline loops: CDR1 SGHTA, CDR2 FQGTGA. V dropped 5 bases and J dropped 2; count of bases not matched to a gene: 6. Here the CDR3 reads CASSPGLAVLTDTQYF. CDR3 in DNA: TGTGCCAGCAGCCCGGGACTAGCGGTCCTCACAGATACGCAGTATTTT.

The rearrangement joins TRBV29-1 to TRBJ2-1, with D possibly matching TRBD2 (6 bases). This CDR3 region has 12 residues. Germline lookup yields CDR1 SQVTM and CDR2 ANQGSEA. V was cut by 5 bases and J by 7 bases, with 12 bases left in between. The CDR3 loop reads CSVPGSWNEQFF. The CDR3 DNA sequence: TGCAGCGTTCCCGGGAGTTGGAATGAGCAGTTCTTC.

The V gene is TRBV29-1, the J gene TRBJ2-5; TRBD1 aligns across 10 bases. This CDR3 comprises 15 residues. V lost 7 bases and J lost 1; bases outside the gene matches: 9. Germline V gene lookup returns CDR1 SQVTM and CDR2 ANQGSEA. Written as DNA, the CDR3 is TGCAGCGCCCCAAGGACAGGGGGTGGCCAAGAGACCCAGTACTTC. This codes for CSAPRTGGGQETQYF.

This rearrangement joins TRBV7-3 to TRBJ2-1, with no clear D. Trimming pared 3 bases from V and 5 bases from J, leaving 14 bases between. Germline V gene sequence: CDR1 SGHTA, CDR2 FQGTGA. The CDR3 runs to 15 residues. DNA for the CDR3: TGTGCCAGCAGCTTCGTCCGGTTGAGCCACAATGAGCAGTTCTTC. The encoded protein is CASSFVRLSHNEQFF.

This clone ranks as medium-sized. The gene calls are TRBV25-1 and TRBJ1-5, with a tentative D call TRBD1 (5 bases). This CDR3 comprises 13 residues. Trimming took 1 base from V and 6 from J, leaving 7 bases between them. The germline gives CDR1 MGHDK, CDR2 SYGVNS. In nucleotides, the CDR3 is TGTGCCAGCAGTGAATTCCAGGGTCAGCCCCAGCATTTT. This encodes CASSEFQGQPQHF.

The rearrangement uses TRBV27 and TRBJ2-3; a possible D gene is TRBD1 (5 bases). Between the trimmed V and J ends, which lost 3 bases and 2 bases, there was a span of 21 bases. From germline, CDR1 is MNHEY and CDR2 SMNVEV (reference sequence). The CDR3 loop spans 18 amino acids. CDR3 nucleotide sequence: TGTGCCAGCAGTTTCAAGGGTAGGGGTAGGGTTCTCACAGATACGCAGTATTTT. It yields the protein CASSFKGRGRVLTDTQYF.

The rearrangement uses TRBV30 and TRBJ1-5; D possibly corresponds to TRBD1 (6 bases). Germline V gives CDR1 GTSNPN, CDR2 SVGIG (reference sequence). V lost 8 bases and J 6 bases, leaving 20 bases between the germline ends. The CDR3 spans 14 residues. The CDR3 DNA is TGTGCCGCGGACCCGGGGGGCGGGGGTCAGCCCCAGCATTTT. Protein product: CAADPGGGGQPQHF.

This clone showed up many times. The chain combines TRBV11-2 with TRBJ2-4, with 8 bases that match TRBD2. V lost 5 bases to trimming and J lost 0 bases; unmatched junction nucleotides: 6. This CDR3 is 16 amino acids long. CDR1 is SGHAT and CDR2 is FQNNGV in the germline V gene. The chain's CDR3 is CASSLGGVLAKNIQYF. CDR3 bases: TGTGCCAGCAGCCTCGGGGGGGTTTTAGCCAAAAACATTCAGTACTTC.